The sequence of this TCR beta chain was determined in a study of blood T cell repertoires in COVID-19. Overall study context: From the United States, Italy and Spain came samples of acute and convalescent COVID-19.

TCRdb's copy holds only in-frame clones and misses some; the assay was immunoSEQ multiplex PCR. The sample holds over 450,000 clones, 85% to 90% seen once. Germline V gene data show CDR1 as MNHNS and CDR2 as SASEGT. The CDR3 contains 16 residues. Trimming took 4 bases from V and 2 from J; bases not matched to a gene: 5. Material: peripheral blood. The receptor was isolated from a man younger than 35 with COVID-19, enrolled during active disease. This rearrangement joins TRBV6-1 to TRBJ1-5; 10 nucleotides line up with TRBD1. The CDR3 loop is CASSVVGTGGNQPQHF. The DNA for the CDR3 is TGTGCCAGCAGTGTCGTAGGGACAGGGGGCAATCAGCCCCAGCATTTT.